This is a list of T cell receptor beta chains from one sample in a study of regulatory T cells in long-lasting Graves disease. A single record per CDR3 protein comes from TCRdb applying MiXCR to the multiplex PCR reads. Among around 320,000 distinct CDR3 sequences listed, approximately 15% were seen once. These data were likewise used in another study, on T cells in Graves' hyperthyroidism and ophthalmopathy.

The source material was peripheral blood mononuclear cells (PBMCs), sampled at new diagnosis, from a patient treated with antithyroid drugs. The receptors come from a man in his forties with Graves disease. Each CDR3 is given with its conserved first and last residue. A D gene is named only where the DNA matches it firmly. Clone size is not always given. Where it is, it says once, few, many or a class for expanded clones.

size	V	J	D	length	DNA	CDR3
many	TRBV2	TRBJ2-2	TRBD2	16	TGTGCCAGCAGGCAAAGTAGCGGGGGGAACACCGGGGAGCTGTTTTTT	CASRQSSGGNTGELFF
many	TRBV18	TRBJ1-6	-	12	TGTGCCAGCTCACCCGATAATTCACCCCTCCACTTT	CASSPDNSPLHF
few	TRBV5-8	TRBJ2-5	TRBD2	19	TGTGCCAGCAGCTCCTTCCCCAGCGGGGGCCCGTTCGTTCAAGAGACCCAGTACTTC	CASSSFPSGGPFVQETQYF
-	TRBV7-2	TRBJ1-1	-	14	TGTGCCAGCAGCTTGGCAAATCAGAACACTGAAGCTTTCTTT	CASSLANQNTEAFF
many	TRBV11-2	TRBJ2-2	-	15	TGTGCCAGCAGCTTAGAGTCACTAGTCTTCGGGGAGCTGTTTTTT	CASSLESLVFGELFF
few	TRBV7-9	TRBJ1-6	-	18	TGTGCCAGCAGCTTGCCCAACGGGGGTCTCCCCTATAATTCACCCCTCCACTTT	CASSLPNGGLPYNSPLHF
few	TRBV6-1	TRBJ2-7	-	14	TGTGCCAGCACCCTCTCGAGGGAGAACTACGAGCAGTACTTC	CASTLSRENYEQYF
-	TRBV10-3	TRBJ2-2	-	11	TGTGCCATCAGGCAGGGGGGGGAGCTGTTTTTT	CAIRQGGELFF
many	TRBV6-1	TRBJ2-3	-	15	TGTGCCAGCAGTAAGTCAGGTGCGGGCACAGATACGCAGTATTTT	CASSKSGAGTDTQYF
once	TRBV20-1	TRBJ2-5	TRBD2	14	TGCAGTGCTAATCTAGCGGGGGGCCAAGAGACCCAGTACTTC	CSANLAGGQETQYF
few	TRBV5-1	TRBJ1-6	TRBD1	13	TGCGCCAGCCAGACAGGGGATAATTCACCCCTCCACTTT	CASQTGDNSPLHF